These 18 T cell receptor beta chains share one sample of origin, sequenced in a study of CD8+CD57+ T cells in acquired aplastic anemia. The study profiled TCR beta VDJ and CDR3 using genomic DNA as template. TCRdb fed the reads into MiXCR, producing one record per CDR3 protein. The sample lists more than 100,000 distinct CDR3 sequences; around two fifths were seen once. The source material was sorted CD4+, CD8+, or CD8+CD57+ T cells (not recorded which) from PBMCs. The receptors come from a human donor in good health, serving as a control.

This clonotype was counted only a few times. The chain has TRBV25-1 and TRBJ1-6; no definite D call. V gave up 5 bases and J gave up 10 bases, with 12 bases separating them. The CDR3 length is 13 residues. Germline CDR1 is MGHDK and CDR2 is SYGVNS. The CDR3 reads CASSLGVGSPLHF. The CDR3 DNA sequence: TGTGCCAGCAGTCTCGGGGTTGGGTCACCCCTCCACTTT.

Note on this clonotype: A much larger clone sits a single nucleotide away, making a read error possible. The genes are TRBV6-1 and TRBJ2-1; 8 bases agree with TRBD1. V dropped 7 bases and J dropped 0; count of bases not matched to a gene: 8. Germline loops: CDR1 MNHNS, CDR2 SASEGT. CDR3 length: 16 amino acids. The CDR3 bases are TGTGCCAGCACCCCCTCCGGGACAGGCTCCTACAATGAGCAGTTCTTC. Encoded protein: CASTPSGTGSYNEQFF.

This clonotype was seen many times. The chain recombines TRBV19 with TRBJ1-1; D is unresolved. V was clipped by 1 base and J by 5 bases, with 11 bases between them. This CDR3 has 14 residues. The germline V gene has CDR1 LNHDA and CDR2 SQIVND (reference sequence). The CDR3 protein is CASSIGEPGTEAFF. As DNA, the CDR3 is TGTGCCAGTAGTATAGGGGAGCCGGGGACTGAAGCTTTCTTT.

The sample holds many counts of this clonotype. V gene TRBV19 combines with J gene TRBJ1-1; D is uncertain. CDR3 length equals 14 residues. V was cut by 4 bases and J by 4 bases, with 13 bases left in between. Germline CDR1 is LNHDA and CDR2 is SQIVND (reference sequence). CDR3 protein: CASSRFSEGTEAFF. DNA of the CDR3: TGTGCCAGTAGTAGATTCTCGGAGGGCACTGAAGCTTTCTTT.

This clonotype was seen ten or more times. The V call is TRBV3-1, the J call TRBJ2-7; maybe TRBD2 (7 bases). The CDR3 runs to 15 residues. Germline CDR1 is LGHDT and CDR2 is YNNKEL (reference sequence). Trimming left V 7 bases short and J 3 bases short, with 19 bases between. The chain's CDR3 is CASKRGRGGGYEQYF. CDR3 nucleotide sequence: TGTGCCAGCAAAAGAGGGAGGGGGGGCGGCTACGAGCAGTACTTC.

This clonotype was found many times. The chain has TRBV19 and TRBJ1-1; D is perhaps TRBD1 (5 bases). Germline CDR1 LNHDA, CDR2 SQIVND (reference sequence). The germline V and J ends were trimmed by 6 bases and 4 bases, with 15 bases remaining between them. The CDR3 totals 14 residues. The CDR3 DNA reads TGTGCCAGTAGACCCCCGGGGGTGGGCACTGAAGCTTTCTTT. Its protein product is CASRPPGVGTEAFF.

This clonotype was observed a handful of times. The chain carries TRBV29-1 and TRBJ1-1, with D perhaps TRBD1 (5 bases). V was pared by 4 bases and J by 3 bases, with 12 bases between. The CDR3 is made up of 13 amino acids. Germline V lookup: CDR1 SQVTM, CDR2 ANQGSEA. CDR3 loop: CSVVGRGDTEAFF. CDR3 sequence (DNA): TGCAGCGTTGTGGGCAGAGGGGACACTGAAGCTTTCTTT.

V usage is TRBV5-1 and J usage is TRBJ2-7; possible D gene TRBD2, 5 bases. Trimming stripped 4 bases from V and 3 bases from J, with 5 bases between. Germline-derived CDR1 and CDR2 are SGHRS and YFSETQ. The CDR3 sequence is 11 residues long. CDR3 protein: CASSRDYEQYF. CDR3 bases: TGCGCCAGCAGCCGGGACTACGAGCAGTACTTC. Combining the CDR3 with reference TRBV5-1 and TRBJ2-7 gives the whole variable domain KAGVTQTPRYLIKTRGQQVTLSCSPISGHRSVSWYQQTPGQGLQFLFEYFSETQRNKGNFPGRFSGRQFSNSRSEMNVSTLELGDSALYLCASSRDYEQYFGPGTRLTVT.

To note about this clonotype: At one end, the junction sequence differs from germline, possibly due to a read error. CDR3 bases: TGTACCAGCAGCTGGGGGGGTTTGCGGACAAACCTTATCCGGGAGACCCAGTACTTC. Amino acids: CTSSWGGLRTNLIRETQYF. The J gene is TRBJ2-5, the V gene TRBV5-6; 7 nucleotides agree with TRBD2. This CDR3 has 19 amino acids. Germline V gene lookup returns CDR1 SGHDT and CDR2 YYEEEE. Variable domain in full (rest from reference TRBV5-6 and TRBJ2-5): DAGVTQSPTHLIKTRGQQVTLRCSPKSGHDTVSWYQQALGQGPQFIFQYYEEEERQRGNFPDRFSGHQFPNYSSELNVNALLLGDSALYLCTSSWGGLRTNLIRETQYFGPGTRLLVL.

This clonotype was seen more than once but under ten times. A single base separates this from a much larger clone, so it may be a read error. The rearrangement uses TRBV4-2 and TRBJ2-7; D is undetermined. Between the trimmed V and J ends, which lost 1 base and 7 bases, there was a span of 11 bases. Germline V gene sequence: CDR1 LGHNA, CDR2 YNFKEQ. This CDR3 is 13 amino acids long. The CDR3 loop is CASSQAQMDEQYF. The CDR3 bases are TGTGCCAGCAGCCAAGCACAAATGGATGAGCAGTACTTC.

This rearrangement joins TRBV19 to TRBJ2-5, with D perhaps matching TRBD1 or TRBD2 (7 bases each). The V and J ends lost 3 bases and 4 bases respectively, with 15 bases between them. Germline lookup yields CDR1 LNHDA and CDR2 SQIVND (reference sequence). The CDR3 contains 15 residues. CDR3 in DNA: TGTGCCAGTAGTATCGACAGGGAGGGGGCAGAGACCCAGTACTTC. Amino acids: CASSIDREGAETQYF.

The chain employs TRBV7-6 and TRBJ2-3; TRBD2 agrees at 8 bases. Germline CDR1 SGHVS, CDR2 FNYEAQ. CDR3 size: 16 residues. V shed 5 bases and J 0 bases; nucleotides not matched to a gene: 7. CDR3 sequence: CASSPGSSGSTDTQYF. CDR3 DNA sequence: TGTGCCAGCAGCCCTGGCTCTAGCGGGAGCACAGATACGCAGTATTTT.

In this sample, this clonotype turned up many times. V gene TRBV11-3 combines with J gene TRBJ1-2; no firm D call. CDR3 length equals 13 residues. V was clipped by 3 bases and J by 5 bases, with 10 bases between them. Germline values: CDR1 SGHNT, CDR2 YENEEA. Here the CDR3 reads CASSFPNGYGYTF. CDR3 DNA sequence: TGTGCCAGCAGCTTTCCCAACGGTTATGGCTACACCTTC. The full variable domain, in which reference TRBV11-3 and TRBJ1-2 provide the parts outside the CDR3, is EAGVVQSPRYKIIEKKQPVAFWCNPISGHNTLYWYLQNLGQGPELLIRYENEEAVDDSQLPKDRFSAERLKGVDSTLKIQPAELGDSAVYLCASSFPNGYGYTFGSGTRLTVV.

At least ten counts were recorded for this clonotype. The V call is TRBV10-2, the J call TRBJ1-4; D unclear. This CDR3 comprises 14 residues. Germline V gene data show CDR1 as WSHSY and CDR2 as SAAADI. V was pared by 2 bases and J by 4 bases, with 8 bases between. The CDR3 spells CASSEGVLNEKLFF. The DNA of the CDR3 is TGCGCCAGCAGTGAGGGGGTACTTAATGAAAAACTGTTTTTT.

A single count supports this clonotype. The chain joins TRBV10-3 to TRBJ2-7; 11 nucleotides agree with TRBD1. The CDR3 has 14 residues. Germline values: CDR1 ENHRY, CDR2 SYGVKD. Trimming at V came to 11 bases and at J to 3 bases, leaving 9 bases not matched to a gene. CDR3 nucleotides: TGTGCCGCGACCCCGGGACAGGGGGTCTACGAGCAGTACTTC. Translation gives CAATPGQGVYEQYF.

This clonotype was counted many times. For the CDR3, the DNA is TGTGCCAGCAGTGAGGGACCTGGGGGTTCACCCCTCCACTTT. Protein: CASSEGPGGSPLHF. The V gene is TRBV2, the J gene TRBJ1-6; weak D call: TRBD1 (5 bases). V was clipped by 3 bases and J by 9 bases, with 12 bases between them. Germline V lookup: CDR1 SNHLY, CDR2 FYNNEI. This CDR3 has 14 amino acids.

The genes are TRBV10-3 and TRBJ2-1, with 8 nucleotides matching TRBD1. Germline V lookup: CDR1 ENHRY, CDR2 SYGVKD. The CDR3 runs 15 residues. Unmatched junction bases numbered 8, after V lost 3 bases and J lost 7 bases. The CDR3, as DNA: TGTGCCATCAGTGACCCCTCCCGGACAGGGAATGAGCAGTTCTTC. It yields the protein CAISDPSRTGNEQFF.

Ten or more counts support this clonotype. This chain joins TRBV7-2 and TRBJ1-1, with D perhaps matching TRBD1 (5 bases). Trimming removed 6 bases at V and 3 bases at J, with 14 bases between. The germline V gene encodes CDR1 SGHTA and CDR2 FQGNSA. This CDR3 has 14 residues. The CDR3, as DNA: TGTGCCAGCAGATATAGACTGGGGGACACTGAAGCTTTCTTT. Translation: CASRYRLGDTEAFF.